This TCR beta chain was captured in a study of Graves' ophthalmopathy and Graves' hyperthyroidism (dated by TCRdb to the late 2010s). Looking at the study overall: Peripheral blood samples were taken at the time of initial diagnosis, before any treatment was given. To explore V-J signatures that distinguish ophthalmopathy from hyperthyroidism, a discovery set of more than 90 patients was enrolled, made up of 43 with ophthalmopathy and around 57 with stable hyperthyroidism. After sampling, hyperthyroidism patients received methimazole starting at 30 mg daily, and ophthalmopathy patients received high-dose intravenous methylprednisolone. For independent validation, a separate cohort was made up of 18 to 20 hyperthyroidism patients plus 17 patients who later progressed from hyperthyroidism to ophthalmopathy. The study used TCR beta repertoire signatures to distinguish Graves' ophthalmopathy from Graves' hyperthyroidism and to predict progression to ophthalmopathy. In roughly six hyperthyroidism patients, the T-cell repertoires found in thyroid tissue were compared with those found in blood. In total, around 130 blood samples were TCR-sequenced: fewer than 50 ophthalmopathy, around 75 hyperthyroidism and roughly 17 hyperthyroidism-to-ophthalmopathy patients.

Patients with ophthalmopathy had moderately to severely active disease, with a Clinical Activity Score of 3 or more, a NOSPECS grade of 4 or more, and a disease duration of less than 3 months. Anyone with other autoimmune diseases, uncontrolled infections, pregnancy or lactation was excluded from the study. Diagnosis was based on clinical symptoms, serum thyroxine, TRAb, thyroid ultrasound and orbital computed tomography. Using Ficoll-Paque density gradient centrifugation, PBMCs were isolated from over 8.5 ml of fresh peripheral blood. Trizol reagent was used to extract the total RNA, and its quality was then checked on an Agilent 2100 Bioanalyzer. For repertoire sequencing, TCR beta CDR3 regions were amplified from RNA transcripts. A first-round RT-PCR used HTBI primers with the Qiagen OneStep RT-PCR kit, followed by a second-round multiplex PCR, size selection and purification. Libraries were sequenced paired-end with 100 bp reads on an Illumina HiSeq2000. The original methods were these. SOAPnuke was used to process the reads, removing any read that contained adapters or uncalled bases, had a mean Phred below 15, or lacked an exact match to the constant primer or identifier. COPE v1.2.5 was used to merge the high-quality paired reads. Unique nucleotide sequences were defined as clonotypes and aligned to IMGT TRB V, D and J references using MiTCR v1.1. Analysis was restricted to V-J combinations with a frequency above 0.0001, which covered 99% to 99.2% of repertoires. For each V-J combination, a TCR clonal expansion and chaos score was defined as F50 clonal expansion divided by the chaos observed in the TCRdist matrix. Welch's t-statistics and random forest were used to narrow the features down to around 12 V-J combinations, which were then fed into a naive Bayes classifier. Thyroid-blood repertoire similarity was quantified with the Morisita-Horn index. The public reads were run again by TCRdb, first through fastp at Q25 and then through MiXCR, and only productive beta chains were kept. Rows with one shared CDR3 protein collapse into an entry with the most common genes and DNA. It is TCRdb's table, rather than the study itself, that gives the V and J calls and clone size. The sample table shows about 240,000 distinct CDR3 sequences, and about 47% are seen once. The ten largest clones take up roughly 50% of the sample.

Taken from cysteine to phenylalanine, the CDR3 has 14 residues. Of the read, only the CDR3 DNA is kept; its 42 bases are in frame from base 1. V drops 0 bases and J drops 6 bases, leaving 8 bases in between. Looking up the germline V gene yields CDR1 SNHLY and CDR2 FYNNEI. This clonotype was observed at least ten times. Its antigen has not been determined. No base qualities exist here, and no much larger clone lies one base off it. Paper-wide results and their limitations: Most of the expanded thyroid clonotypes with a frequency above 0.001 were also detected in blood, and it was suggested that the thyroid immune response may be reflected by blood repertoires. In validation, the model predicted ophthalmopathy progression with more than 55% sensitivity and about 77% specificity; 12 predicted patients were CT-confirmed with GO in a median of roughly 6.8 months. The 13-signature model separated ophthalmopathy from stable hyperthyroidism with over 85% sensitivity and approximately 83% specificity in cross-validation, and 80%/75% in the test set. No statistical method was used to set the sample size in advance, and the investigators knew which group each participant was assigned to.

The TCR comes from an adult man with Graves' ophthalmopathy. Sequencing was carried out using peripheral blood. The V and J segments used are TRBV2 and TRBJ2-2; too little of a D gene remains to name it. DNA sequence: TGTGCCAGCAGTGAAGCGCACTGGGCCGGGGAGCTGTTTTTT. Translated, it gives CASSEAHWAGELFF.